Sequencing of this TCR beta chain was carried out in a study of cytomegalovirus exposure and HLA in healthy donors. Across the whole study: The roughly 130 validation repertoires used the same platform as the roughly 670 first-cohort repertoires, a later analysis reported.

From the approximately 120-subject validation cohort, which was separate from the approximately 670-subject first cohort, the donors were drawn. General study points: Cytomegalovirus-associated status was assigned to 164 TCR beta chains. The classifier reportedly diagnosed cytomegalovirus status with high specificity and sensitivity.

Germline trimming cut 0 bases from V and 4 bases from J; bases unmatched to any gene: 8. The CDR3 is made up of 16 amino acids. Germline V gene data show CDR1 as MNHEY and CDR2 as SVGAGI. Of note for this clone: Its antigen is not known.

TCRdb's copy holds only in-frame clones and misses some; the assay was immunoSEQ multiplex PCR. The sample yields 65,000 to 75,000 clones, over 95% seen once. This TCR derives from a woman younger than 30 in good health and CMV-seropositive. The rearrangement links TRBV6-5 to TRBJ2-7; 8 bases are a match to TRBD1. What was sequenced was PBMCs. The DNA of the CDR3 is TGTGCCAGCAGTTACTCGGGGGCAGGGGGCACGTACGAGCAGTACTTC. Residues: CASSYSGAGGTYEQYF.